The TCR beta chain under discussion was sequenced for a study of regulatory T cells in long-lasting Graves disease. This clonotype has a count of ten or more. No antigen is known for it. Through Arm-PCR of CDR3 regions and iRepertoire HTBI primers, TCR beta libraries were built. TCRdb analysed the multiplex PCR reads with MiXCR anew, one entry per CDR3 protein. The table has approximately 300,000 distinct CDR3 sequences, 18% seen once; the top ten hold more than 30%. Study conclusions and caveats: With persistent disease, TRBV28, TRBJ1-2 and TRBJ2-5 were the favored segments.

The CDR3 length is 13 residues. Germline V CDR1 and CDR2: DFQATT, SNEGSKA (reference sequence). V lost 6 bases, J lost 8 bases, and 17 bases lay in between. Indicated time point: newly diagnosed GD, antithyroid drugs for less than 3 months. RNA extracted from PBMCs served as the sequencing template. Criteria from the American Thyroid Association guidelines were applied to diagnose Graves' disease. V and J are TRBV20-1 and TRBJ2-1; TRBD1 or TRBD2 may be the D gene (6 bases each). Sequenced here: peripheral blood mononuclear cells (PBMCs), sampled at new diagnosis, from a patient treated with antithyroid drugs. The sequence was obtained from a female donor with Graves disease. The CDR3 here is CSAGPAEGDEQFF. CDR3 bases: TGCAGTGCCGGGCCCGCGGAGGGGGATGAGCAGTTCTTC.